This T cell receptor (beta chain) was sequenced in a study of Graves' ophthalmopathy and Graves' hyperthyroidism. About the research overall: Peripheral blood (taken before any treatment) was collected at initial diagnosis.

The germline CDR1 and CDR2 sequences are SGHAT and FQNNGV. V lost 1 base to trimming and J lost 2 bases, with 8 bases between them. The CDR3 has 14 amino acids. As the template, RNA transcripts were used to amplify TCR beta CDR3 regions. An initial RT-PCR round employing HTBI primers preceded a second-round multiplex PCR. Each CDR3 protein is one row after TCRdb ran MiXCR on the multiplex PCR reads. The table lists 740,000 or so distinct CDR3 sequences, approximately 40% of them singletons. Excluded were patients with other autoimmune diseases, uncontrolled infections, pregnancy or lactation. Study results and limitations: For separating ophthalmopathy from stable hyperthyroidism, a 13-signature model gave around 86% sensitivity and approximately 80% specificity.

This clonotype was seen many times. Antigen specificity is unknown. The specimen was peripheral blood. The chain has TRBV11-2 and TRBJ1-2; D unresolved. The clonotype originates from an adult man with Graves' ophthalmopathy. The CDR3 reads CASSLGAGNYGYTF. The CDR3 DNA reads TGTGCCAGCAGCTTAGGGGCGGGGAACTATGGCTACACCTTC.